The 21 T cell receptor beta chains given below trace back to one sample, sequenced in a study of cytomegalovirus exposure and HLA in healthy donors (dated by TCRdb to the late 2010s). Receptor amplification or capture employed the immunoSEQ multiplex PCR assay. A mixture of 60 forward primers for TCR Vbeta segments and 13 reverse primers for TCR Jbeta segments was used in the multiplex PCR. Held by TCRdb, this immuneACCESS table contains in-frame sequences only and omits some clones. Under half of the omission traces to an unresolved V gene where checked; the cause of the rest is unknown. For this sample there are about 200,000 clones; roughly 77% appear just once. The ten biggest clones cover around 0.4% of the sample. The sample consisted of PBMCs. The origin of the receptors is a male donor in good health and CMV-seropositive.

V usage is TRBV5-1 and J usage is TRBJ1-1, with 7 bases lining up with TRBD1. With 0 bases clipped from V and 0 bases from J, the junction kept 5 bases outside the gene matches. The CDR3 has 16 residues. Per germline, CDR1 SGHRS and CDR2 YFSETQ. CDR3 region: CASSLDPGQMNTEAFF. The CDR3 DNA follows: TGCGCCAGCAGCTTGGATCCGGGACAGATGAACACTGAAGCTTTCTTT.

This chain joins TRBV19 and TRBJ1-5; a weak D match, TRBD1 (5 bases). Germline loops: CDR1 LNHDA, CDR2 SQIVND (reference sequence). The CDR3 consists of 13 residues. Trimming took 8 bases from V and 4 from J, leaving 12 bases between them. The CDR3 DNA is TGTGCCAGTGGGGCAGGCCCTAATCAGCCCCAGCATTTT. It codes for CASGAGPNQPQHF.

V usage is TRBV6-4 and J usage is TRBJ2-1; 7 bases line up with TRBD2. Trimming removed 6 bases from V and 10 bases from J; junction bases left unmatched: 12. CDR3 length: 14 amino acids. Germline-derived CDR1 and CDR2 are MRHNA and SNTAGT. CDR3 nucleotides: TGTGCCAGCAGCGGCGTGGCGGGAGAAGAGGAGCAGTTCTTC. Amino acid sequence: CASSGVAGEEEQFF.

This chain links TRBV14 with TRBJ2-3; TRBD2 agrees at 10 bases. CDR1 and CDR2 from the germline V gene are SGHDN and FVKESK. The junction had 7 bases not matched to a gene; V was cut back by 4 bases and J by 3 bases. The CDR3 contains 16 residues. For the CDR3, the DNA is TGTGCCAGCAGCCCGTGGACTAGCGGAATTACAGATACGCAGTATTTT. Amino acid sequence: CASSPWTSGITDTQYF.

The chain recombines TRBV9 with TRBJ1-4, with 11 nucleotides matching TRBD1. Per germline, CDR1 SGDLS and CDR2 YYNGEE. J lost 6 bases, V lost 4 bases, and 5 bases had no gene match. The CDR3 has 15 amino acids. The CDR3 DNA is TGTGCCAGCAGCCAATGGGACAGGGGGGATGAAAAACTGTTTTTT. It encodes CASSQWDRGDEKLFF.

The CDR3 nucleotides read TGTGCCAGCAGCGTAGACTGGGGACTAGCGGGCCCCTCGCAGTTCTTC. It yields the protein CASSVDWGLAGPSQFF. The chain carries TRBV9 and TRBJ2-1; TRBD2 matches 12 bases. Germline V gene lookup returns CDR1 SGDLS and CDR2 YYNGEE. CDR3 length equals 16 residues. V was pared by 0 bases and J by 12 bases, with 10 bases of the junction left unmatched.

In this sample, this clone turned up once. This chain joins TRBV7-2 and TRBJ2-2; 12 nucleotides match TRBD2. CDR1 is SGHTA and CDR2 is FQGNSA in the germline V gene. V was pared by 3 bases and J by 7 bases, with 6 bases of the junction left unmatched. The CDR3 runs to 16 residues. The CDR3 protein is CASSFLAGGPSGELFF. DNA of the CDR3: TGTGCCAGCAGCTTCCTAGCGGGGGGGCCAAGCGGGGAGCTGTTTTTT.

J is TRBJ1-5 and V is TRBV5-5; D uncertain. The CDR3 has 13 residues. Germline-derived CDR1 and CDR2 are SGHKS and YYEKEE (reference sequence). Trimming removed 0 bases from V and 4 bases from J, with 5 bases in between. The CDR3: CASSLATNQPQHF. The CDR3 DNA follows: TGTGCCAGCAGCTTGGCGACAAATCAGCCCCAGCATTTT.

The chain carries TRBV7-2 and TRBJ2-5, with D maybe TRBD1 (6 bases). Looked up from germline, CDR1 is SGHTA and CDR2 is FQGNSA. CDR3 length equals 13 residues. V dropped 5 bases and J dropped 3 bases, with 10 bases sitting between them. The CDR3 reads CASSAGQKETQYF. The CDR3 DNA is TGTGCCAGCAGCGCCGGACAGAAAGAGACCCAGTACTTC.

This clone was observed a single time. This chain uses TRBV30 with TRBJ2-5; 10 positions agree with TRBD2. Germline-derived CDR1 and CDR2 are GTSNPN and SVGIG (reference sequence). V dropped 0 bases and J dropped 11; count of bases not matched to a gene: 12. CDR3 size: 15 residues. Here the CDR3 reads CAWSVGLAGVREQYF. The DNA of the CDR3 is TGTGCCTGGAGTGTCGGGCTAGCGGGAGTGAGGGAGCAGTACTTC.

V usage is TRBV6-5 and J usage is TRBJ2-2; TRBD1 matches at 7 bases. V lost 2 bases, J lost 0 bases, and 0 bases stayed unmatched. The CDR3 has 15 amino acids. Germline-derived CDR1 and CDR2 are MNHEY and SVGAGI. The CDR3 loop is CASSYGTANTGELFF. CDR3 nucleotide sequence: TGTGCCAGCAGTTACGGGACAGCGAACACCGGGGAGCTGTTTTTT.

This clone showed up just once. The CDR3 sequence: CASSGRGGLSTDTQYF. CDR3 bases: TGTGCCAGCAGCGGACGTGGAGGGCTCAGCACAGATACGCAGTATTTT. The chain combines TRBV7-9 with TRBJ2-3, with D maybe TRBD2 (6 bases). Germline CDR1 reads SEHNR; CDR2 reads FQNEAQ (reference sequence). Trimming shortened V by 5 bases and J by 0 bases, and 15 bases separated the two germline ends. CDR3 length: 16 residues.

The V gene is TRBV6-5, the J gene TRBJ1-1, with D perhaps matching TRBD1 (5 bases). This CDR3 is built from 13 residues. Germline loops: CDR1 MNHEY, CDR2 SVGAGI. V gave up 6 bases and J gave up 10 bases, with 18 bases separating them. The CDR3 bases are TGTGCCAGCAGCTCTCCGGACATTATTAGAGCTTTCTTT. It specifies CASSSPDIIRAFF.

This clone was seen a single time. J is TRBJ1-5 and V is TRBV7-2; a possible D gene is TRBD1 (6 bases). Germline V gene lookup returns CDR1 SGHTA and CDR2 FQGNSA. Trimming removed 3 bases at V and 9 bases at J, with 12 bases between. This CDR3 is built from 13 residues. CDR3 region: CASSFQGKPPQHF. Here the CDR3 DNA reads TGTGCCAGCAGCTTCCAGGGGAAGCCGCCCCAGCATTTT. The full variable domain, completed using reference TRBV7-2 and TRBJ1-5, is GAGVSQSPSNKVTEKGKDVELRCDPISGHTALYWYRQSLGQGLEFLIYFQGNSAPDKSGLPSDRFSAERTGGSVSTLTIQRTQQEDSAVYLCASSFQGKPPQHFGDGTRLSIL.

V and J are TRBV2 and TRBJ1-1; 8 bases fit TRBD1. The germline V gene encodes CDR1 SNHLY and CDR2 FYNNEI. This CDR3 has 13 residues. Trimming at V came to 6 bases and at J to 1 base, leaving 1 base not matched to a gene. In nucleotides, the CDR3 is TGTGCCAGCAGCCAGGGGGCGAACACTGAAGCTTTCTTT. It specifies CASSQGANTEAFF.

The chain employs TRBV6-5 and TRBJ2-1, with TRBD2 matching over 12 bases. The trim removed 0 bases at V and 10 bases at J, leaving 7 bases unmatched. This CDR3 has 16 amino acids. In germline, CDR1 is MNHEY, CDR2 SVGAGI. The CDR3, as DNA: TGTGCCAGCAGTTACTCATTAGGGCTAGCGGGGGGGGAGCAGTTCTTC. Translating it yields CASSYSLGLAGGEQFF.

V gene TRBV30 combines with J gene TRBJ2-7; D unclear. There are 13 residues in the CDR3. CDR1 GTSNPN and CDR2 SVGIG come from the germline V gene (reference sequence). Trimming shortened V by 0 bases and J by 6 bases, and 12 bases separated the two germline ends. CDR3 DNA: TGTGCCTGGAGTGTACGTGGCCCTGCCGAGCAGTACTTC. It is translated as CAWSVRGPAEQYF.

This clone was seen more than once but under ten times. The chain uses TRBV11-2 and TRBJ1-2, with D possibly TRBD1 on 6 matching bases. The CDR3 consists of 16 residues. V lost 1 base to trimming and J lost 8 bases, with 20 bases between them. Germline CDR1 SGHAT, CDR2 FQNNGV. In DNA form, the CDR3 reads TGTGCCAGCAGCTTAGGTCCATCACAGGGACGAGGGGGCTACACCTTC. Translation gives CASSLGPSQGRGGYTF.

This sequence joins TRBV6-5 and TRBJ2-1; TRBD2 matches at 12 bases. The CDR3 consists of 14 residues. After removal of 4 bases from V and 7 bases from J, the junction contained 2 bases not matched to a gene. From germline, CDR1 is MNHEY and CDR2 SVGAGI. The CDR3 loop reads CASSSSGRENEQFF. The CDR3 DNA reads as TGTGCCAGCAGTTCTAGCGGGAGGGAGAATGAGCAGTTCTTC.

The rearrangement joins TRBV6-6 to TRBJ2-7; D perhaps matches TRBD1 (6 bases). The CDR3 contains 13 residues. V lost 5 bases to trimming and J lost 6 bases, with 14 bases between them. CDR1 is MNHNY, CDR2 SVGAGI, per germline (reference sequence). The CDR3 region is CASSTEIGGEQYF. DNA for the CDR3: TGTGCCAGCAGTACCGAGATAGGGGGCGAGCAGTACTTC.

The chain joins TRBV6-5 to TRBJ1-2; weak D call: TRBD1 (6 bases). Germline CDR1 MNHEY, CDR2 SVGAGI. Trimming shortened V by 8 bases and J by 7 bases, and 14 bases separated the two germline ends. This CDR3 spans 12 amino acids. CDR3 DNA sequence: TGTGCCAGCTCCGACAGGTCCCGTGGCTACACCTTC. Translating it yields CASSDRSRGYTF.